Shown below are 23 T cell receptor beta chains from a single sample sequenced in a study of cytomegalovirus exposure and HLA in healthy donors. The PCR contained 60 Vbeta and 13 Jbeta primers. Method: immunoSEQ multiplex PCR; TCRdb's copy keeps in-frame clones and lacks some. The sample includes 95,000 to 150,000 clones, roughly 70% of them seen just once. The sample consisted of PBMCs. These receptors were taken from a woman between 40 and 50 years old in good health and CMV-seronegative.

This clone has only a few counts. The chain's CDR3 is CASSRREAGNTIYF. The CDR3 DNA sequence: TGCGCCAGCAGCCGAAGGGAGGCAGGAAACACCATATATTTT. The chain recombines TRBV4-1 with TRBJ1-3, with D unresolved. CDR1 is MGHRA and CDR2 is YSYEKL in the germline V gene. This CDR3 is 14 amino acids long. The V end lost 4 bases, the J end lost 4 bases, and 11 bases lay between the germline ends.

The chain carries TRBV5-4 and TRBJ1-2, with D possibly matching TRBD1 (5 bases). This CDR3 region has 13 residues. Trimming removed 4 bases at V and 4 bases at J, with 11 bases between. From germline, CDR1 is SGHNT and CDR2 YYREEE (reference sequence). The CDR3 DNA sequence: TGTGCCAGCAGCCCCGACAGTAGCTATGGCTACACCTTC. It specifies CASSPDSSYGYTF.

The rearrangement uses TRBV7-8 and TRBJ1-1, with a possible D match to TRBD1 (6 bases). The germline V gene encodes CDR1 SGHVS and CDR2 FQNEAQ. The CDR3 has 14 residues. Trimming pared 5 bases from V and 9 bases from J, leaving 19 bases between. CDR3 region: CASSLLAGGGKAFF. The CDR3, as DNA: TGTGCCAGCAGCCTGTTAGCGGGAGGGGGTAAAGCTTTCTTT.

The DNA for the CDR3 is TGTGCCAGCACCCCTTACTACGAGCAGTACTTC. Its translation is CASTPYYEQYF. The chain uses TRBV25-1 and TRBJ2-5; no reliable D call. The J call may not be correct, given that the DNA end is closer to TRBJ2-7. Looked up from germline, CDR1 is MGHDK and CDR2 is SYGVNS. This CDR3 comprises 11 residues.

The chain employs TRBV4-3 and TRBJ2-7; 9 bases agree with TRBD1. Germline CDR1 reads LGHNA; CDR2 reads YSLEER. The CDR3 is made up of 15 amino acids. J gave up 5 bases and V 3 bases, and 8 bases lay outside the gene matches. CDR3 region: CASSQGGQGGDEQYF. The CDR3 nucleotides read TGCGCCAGCAGCCAGGGGGGACAGGGAGGCGACGAGCAGTACTTC.

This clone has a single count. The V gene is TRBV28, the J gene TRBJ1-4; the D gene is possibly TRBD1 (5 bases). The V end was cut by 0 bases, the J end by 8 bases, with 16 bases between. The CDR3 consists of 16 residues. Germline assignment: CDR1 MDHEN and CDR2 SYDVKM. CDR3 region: CASSLWAIGGGEKLFF. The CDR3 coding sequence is TGTGCCAGCAGTTTATGGGCTATCGGGGGTGGAGAAAAACTGTTTTTT.

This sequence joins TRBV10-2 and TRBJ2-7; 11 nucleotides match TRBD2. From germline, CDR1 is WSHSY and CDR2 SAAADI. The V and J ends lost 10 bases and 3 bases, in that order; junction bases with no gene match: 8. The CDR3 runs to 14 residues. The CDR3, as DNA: TGCGCCACCCAAAGGACTAGCGGGTACTACGAGCAGTACTTC. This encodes CATQRTSGYYEQYF.

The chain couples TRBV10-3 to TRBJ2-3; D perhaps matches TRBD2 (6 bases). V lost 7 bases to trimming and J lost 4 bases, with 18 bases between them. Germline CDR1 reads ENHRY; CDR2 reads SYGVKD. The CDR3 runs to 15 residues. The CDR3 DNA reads TGTGCCATCAAGGGCAGCGGCGGCGGGGCAGATACGCAGTATTTT. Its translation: CAIKGSGGGADTQYF.

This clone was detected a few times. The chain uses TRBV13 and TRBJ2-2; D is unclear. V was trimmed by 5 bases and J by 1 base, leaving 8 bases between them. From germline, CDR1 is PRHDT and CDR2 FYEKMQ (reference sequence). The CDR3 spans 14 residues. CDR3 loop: CASSVRQNTGELFF. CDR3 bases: TGTGCCAGCAGCGTACGACAGAACACCGGGGAGCTGTTTTTT. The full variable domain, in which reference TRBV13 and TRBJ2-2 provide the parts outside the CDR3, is AAGVIQSPRHLIKEKRETATLKCYPIPRHDTVYWYQQGPGQDPQFLISFYEKMQSDKGSIPDRFSAQQFSDYHSELNMSSLELGDSALYFCASSVRQNTGELFFGEGSRLTVL.

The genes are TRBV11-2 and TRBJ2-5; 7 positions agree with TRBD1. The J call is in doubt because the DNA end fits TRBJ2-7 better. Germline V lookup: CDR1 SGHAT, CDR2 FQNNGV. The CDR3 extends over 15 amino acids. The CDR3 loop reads CASSLQGDMSHEQYF. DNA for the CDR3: TGTGCCAGCAGCCTCCAGGGGGACATGTCTCACGAGCAGTACTTC.

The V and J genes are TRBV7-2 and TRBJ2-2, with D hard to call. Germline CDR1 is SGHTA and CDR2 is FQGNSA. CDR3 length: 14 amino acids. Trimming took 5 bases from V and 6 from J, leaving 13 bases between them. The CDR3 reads CASSRSSAAGELFF. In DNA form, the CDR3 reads TGTGCCAGCAGCCGGTCGTCTGCGGCCGGGGAGCTGTTTTTT.

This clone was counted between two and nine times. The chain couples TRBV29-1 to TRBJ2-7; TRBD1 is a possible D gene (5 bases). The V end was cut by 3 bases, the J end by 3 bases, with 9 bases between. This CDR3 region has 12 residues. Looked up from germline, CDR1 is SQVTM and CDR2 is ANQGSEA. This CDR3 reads CSVEVQGYEQYF. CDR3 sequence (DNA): TGCAGCGTTGAGGTCCAGGGCTACGAGCAGTACTTC.

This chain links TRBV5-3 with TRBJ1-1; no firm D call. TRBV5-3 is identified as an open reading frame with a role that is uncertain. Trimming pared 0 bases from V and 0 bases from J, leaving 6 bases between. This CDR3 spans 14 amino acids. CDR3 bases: TGTGCCAGAAGCTTGGGAAGCGTGAACACTGAAGCTTTCTTT. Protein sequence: CARSLGSVNTEAFF.

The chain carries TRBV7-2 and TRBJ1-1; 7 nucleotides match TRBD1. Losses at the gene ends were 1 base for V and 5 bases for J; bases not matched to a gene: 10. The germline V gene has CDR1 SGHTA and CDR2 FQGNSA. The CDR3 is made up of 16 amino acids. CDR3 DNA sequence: TGTGCCAGCAGCTTAGATTCGATCGCGACAGGGACTGAAGCTTTCTTT. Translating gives CASSLDSIATGTEAFF. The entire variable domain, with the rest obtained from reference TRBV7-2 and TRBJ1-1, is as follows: GAGVSQSPSNKVTEKGKDVELRCDPISGHTALYWYRQSLGQGLEFLIYFQGNSAPDKSGLPSDRFSAERTGGSVSTLTIQRTQQEDSAVYLCASSLDSIATGTEAFFGQGTRLTVV.

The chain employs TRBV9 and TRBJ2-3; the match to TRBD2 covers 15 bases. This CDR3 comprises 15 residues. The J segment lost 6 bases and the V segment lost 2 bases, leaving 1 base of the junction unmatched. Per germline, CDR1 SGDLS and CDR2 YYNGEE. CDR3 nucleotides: TGTGCCAGCAGCGTCGGACTAGCGGGAGGGGATACGCAGTATTTT. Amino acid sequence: CASSVGLAGGDTQYF.

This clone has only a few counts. The CDR3 DNA reads as TGTGCCTCCCGATCGGGGGGCTCTGGAAACACCATATATTTT. This sequence encodes CASRSGGSGNTIYF. This chain connects TRBV30 to TRBJ1-3; tentatively, D is TRBD1 (5 bases). Deletions cut 7 bases from V and 0 bases from J, with 13 bases between. The CDR3 is 14 residues long. The germline V gene encodes CDR1 GTSNPN and CDR2 SVGIG (reference sequence).

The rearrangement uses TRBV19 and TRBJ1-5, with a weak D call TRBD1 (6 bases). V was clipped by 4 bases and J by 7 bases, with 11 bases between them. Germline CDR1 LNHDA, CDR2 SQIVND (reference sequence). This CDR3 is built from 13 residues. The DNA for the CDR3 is TGTGCCAGTAGTACCTTAAGGGGGCAGCCCCAGCATTTT. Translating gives CASSTLRGQPQHF.

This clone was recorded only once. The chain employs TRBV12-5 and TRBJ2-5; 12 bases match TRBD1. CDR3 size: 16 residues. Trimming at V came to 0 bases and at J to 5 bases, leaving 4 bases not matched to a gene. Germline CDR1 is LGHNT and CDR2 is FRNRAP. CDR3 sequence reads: CASGLVGTGGVETQYF. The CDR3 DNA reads TGTGCTAGTGGTTTGGTAGGGACAGGGGGCGTGGAGACCCAGTACTTC.

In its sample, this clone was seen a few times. The CDR3 reads CASSKGLPPRTQYF. The CDR3 DNA follows: TGTGCCAGCAGTAAGGGACTCCCTCCTAGGACCCAGTACTTC. The rearrangement joins TRBV6-5 to TRBJ2-5; D possibly corresponds to TRBD2 (6 bases). Germline assignment: CDR1 MNHEY and CDR2 SVGAGI. The CDR3 covers 14 residues. Trimming removed 5 bases from V and 7 bases from J, with 17 bases in between.

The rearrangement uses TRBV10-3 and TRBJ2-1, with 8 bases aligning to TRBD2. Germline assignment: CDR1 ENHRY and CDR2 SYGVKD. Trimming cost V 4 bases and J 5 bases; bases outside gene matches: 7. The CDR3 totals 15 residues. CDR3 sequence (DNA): TGTGCCATCAGTGGGTCAAGCGGGGGTCACAATGAGCAGTTCTTC. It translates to CAISGSSGGHNEQFF.

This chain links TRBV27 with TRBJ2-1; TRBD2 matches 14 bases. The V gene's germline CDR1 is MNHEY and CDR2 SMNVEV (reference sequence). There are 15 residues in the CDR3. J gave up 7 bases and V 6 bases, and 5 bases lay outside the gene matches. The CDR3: CASSGTSGRRNEQFF. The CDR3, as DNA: TGTGCCAGCAGCGGGACTAGCGGGAGACGAAATGAGCAGTTCTTC.

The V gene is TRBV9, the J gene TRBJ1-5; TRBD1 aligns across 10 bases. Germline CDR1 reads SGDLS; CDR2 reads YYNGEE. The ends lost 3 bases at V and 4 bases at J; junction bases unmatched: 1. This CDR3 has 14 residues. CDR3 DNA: TGTGCCAGCAGCGGGACAGGGGGGAATCAGCCCCAGCATTTT. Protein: CASSGTGGNQPQHF.

CDR3 DNA: TGTGCCAGCAGCCAACCCAGGACTAGCGGGGGGCCGCTAACCCCTAGCACAGATACGCAGTATTTT. Amino acid sequence: CASSQPRTSGGPLTPSTDTQYF. This chain connects TRBV4-2 to TRBJ2-3, with 14 bases fitting TRBD2. The CDR3 has 22 amino acids. V shed 2 bases, J shed 0 bases, and the junction held 16 bases outside the gene matches. The germline V gene has CDR1 LGHNA and CDR2 YNFKEQ.